A single T cell receptor beta chain is shown here with its context. This clonotype occurred many times. The antigen it recognizes is unknown. Per-nucleotide qualities are absent, and no much larger clonotype sits a single base away. These data originate in a study of Graves' ophthalmopathy and Graves' hyperthyroidism (dated by TCRdb to between 2017 and 2018). Describing the broader study: Peripheral blood was collected before any treatment was given, at the time of initial diagnosis. To explore V-J signatures distinguishing ophthalmopathy from hyperthyroidism, a discovery set of approximately 100 patients (about 43 ophthalmopathy, roughly 56 stable hyperthyroidism) was enrolled. The study used signatures of the TCR beta repertoire to tell Graves' ophthalmopathy apart from Graves' hyperthyroidism and to predict which patients would progress to ophthalmopathy. Following sampling, methimazole starting at 30 mg daily was administered to hyperthyroidism patients, and high-dose intravenous methylprednisolone was administered to ophthalmopathy patients. The independent validation cohort included about 19 hyperthyroidism patients plus 17 patients who later progressed from hyperthyroidism to ophthalmopathy. The 100 or so discovery patients were randomly divided into training and test sets at a 7:3 ratio. In roughly 6 hyperthyroidism patients, the T-cell repertoire of thyroid tissue was compared with the T-cell repertoire of blood. In total, under 150 blood samples were TCR-sequenced: 40 to 45 ophthalmopathy, around 75 hyperthyroidism and approximately 17 hyperthyroidism-to-ophthalmopathy patients. Results the study describes overall, beyond this receptor: Among expanded thyroid clonotypes with frequency above 0.001, most also showed up in blood, which suggests that blood repertoires may reflect the thyroid immune response. In cross-validation, the 13-signature model distinguished ophthalmopathy from stable hyperthyroidism with more than 85% sensitivity and around 83% specificity, while in the test set the corresponding values were about 80% and 75%. No statistical method was used to predetermine the sample size, and group allocation was not hidden from the investigators. In validation, the model predicted ophthalmopathy progression with roughly 68% sensitivity and around 72% specificity; some 13 predicted patients were CT-confirmed with GO in a median of approximately 6.5 months.

For repertoire sequencing, the TCR beta CDR3 regions were amplified from RNA transcripts. A first-round RT-PCR used HTBI primers with the Qiagen OneStep RT-PCR kit, followed by a second-round multiplex PCR, size selection and purification. Sequencing of the libraries was carried out on an Illumina HiSeq2000 in paired-end mode with 100 bp reads. The study's processing was this. SOAPnuke was used to process the reads, removing any read that contained adapters or uncalled bases, had a mean Phred below 15, or lacked an exact match to the constant primer or identifier. COPE v1.2.5 was used to merge the high-quality paired reads. Clonotypes were defined as unique nucleotide sequences and were aligned to IMGT TRB V, D and J references using MiTCR v1.1. Analysis was restricted to V-J combinations with a frequency above 0.0001, which covered 99.2% of repertoires. A TCR clonal expansion and chaos score per V-J combination was defined as the ratio of F50 clonal expansion to chaos observed in the TCRdist matrix. Welch's t-statistics and random forest were used to reduce the features to roughly 14 V-J combinations, which were then used as input to a naive Bayes classifier. The similarity between thyroid and blood repertoires was quantified using the Morisita-Horn index. TCRdb handled the public reads itself, with Q25 trimming in fastp and clone calling in MiXCR, and kept productive beta chains. Each CDR3 protein gets just one entry, which takes the most common genes and DNA from the rows behind it. The V and J calls and clone size are TCRdb's, not the authors'. Here the sample has roughly 410,000 distinct CDR3 sequences; roughly 15% occur a single time. The ten largest clones represent approximately 7% of the sample.

From the cysteine through the phenylalanine, the CDR3 covers 15 amino acids. Left in the record is the CDR3 DNA by itself, 45 bases read in frame from the first base. V lost 5 bases and J lost 3 bases; the stretch between them is 16 bases long. Hyperthyroidism was considered stable if no progression to ophthalmopathy occurred within 18 months of follow-up. The hyperthyroidism patients were 18 to 65 years old and newly diagnosed, with a disease duration of less than 2 months. Patients were excluded if they had other autoimmune diseases, uncontrolled infections, pregnancy or lactation. Clinical symptoms, serum thyroxine, TRAb, thyroid ultrasound and orbital computed tomography formed the basis of the diagnosis. Using Ficoll-Paque density gradient centrifugation, PBMCs were isolated from 9 to 10 ml of fresh peripheral blood. Total RNA was extracted with Trizol reagent and quality-checked on an Agilent 2100 Bioanalyzer.

The V and J genes are TRBV12-3 or TRBV12-4 and TRBJ1-2; the D gene is unclear. The sequence derives from a woman in her late teens or twenties with stable Graves' hyperthyroidism. Donor details come from another sample of the same person, matched by shared clones. Sequencing was carried out using peripheral blood. The sequenced DNA is TGTGCCAGCAGTCCCGCGGCCCCTTCCGACTATGGCTACACCTTC. This yields the protein CASSPAAPSDYGYTF.